These 24 T cell receptor beta chains came from one sample sequenced in a study of regulatory T cells in long-lasting Graves disease (dated by TCRdb to about 2021). This specimen's time point label, per the study, means: newly diagnosed GD, antithyroid drugs for less than 3 months. RNA was extracted from PBMCs in TRIzol for both TCR sequencing and RNA sequencing. The library came from multiplex PCR. TCRdb shows the sequencer as Illumina HiSeq 4000. iRepertoire HTBI primers and Arm-PCR amplification of CDR3 regions were used to construct TCR beta libraries. Using fastp trimming at Q25 and MiXCR clonotype assembly, TCRdb reanalyzed the public sequencing data and kept in-frame beta chains. Here each entry gathers all rows of one CDR3 protein and keeps the most common genes and DNA. The sample table shows under 800,000 distinct CDR3 sequences, and around 15% are seen once. Roughly 18% of the sample lies in the top ten.

These data also formed part of another study, on T cells in Graves' hyperthyroidism and ophthalmopathy.

The input for sequencing was peripheral blood mononuclear cells (PBMCs), taken at new diagnosis, from a patient treated with antithyroid drugs. The source is a woman aged 30 to 39 with Graves disease. Donor details come from another sample of the same person, matched by shared clones.

This clonotype was seen at least ten times. The chain links TRBV6-5 to TRBJ1-4, with 9 bases matching TRBD1. V trimming: 2 bases; J trimming: 8 bases; junction bases outside the gene matches: 6. Germline assignment: CDR1 MNHEY and CDR2 SVGAGI. The CDR3 spans 15 residues. The CDR3 here is CASSYGRTGVEKLFF. The CDR3 coding sequence is TGTGCCAGCAGTTACGGAAGGACAGGGGTAGAAAAACTGTTTTTT.

This clonotype was seen at least ten times. The chain links TRBV6-1 to TRBJ1-2; possible D gene TRBD1, 5 bases. CDR1 MNHNS and CDR2 SASEGT come from the germline V gene. The CDR3 spans 17 residues. With 4 bases removed from V and 5 bases from J, the gap between germline ends came to 23 bases. As DNA, the CDR3 is TGTGCCAGCAGTGGAGAATCGACAGTATCCCTCTATTATGGCTACACCTTC. Translation gives CASSGESTVSLYYGYTF.

This clonotype was seen more than once but under ten times. This chain joins TRBV7-9 and TRBJ1-1, with a tentative D call TRBD1 (5 bases). The V end lost 5 bases, the J end lost 3 bases, and 19 bases lay between the germline ends. This CDR3 region has 16 residues. Germline V gene sequence: CDR1 SEHNR, CDR2 FQNEAQ (reference sequence). In DNA, the CDR3 is TGTGCCAGCAGCCGCGGGGGGGGTAAGACGGACACTGAAGCTTTCTTT. Translated, it gives CASSRGGGKTDTEAFF.

This clonotype was observed at least ten times. The DNA of the CDR3 is TGTGCCAGCAGCTTAGATCCTAGCAGAGAGCAGTTCTTC. As protein: CASSLDPSREQFF. V and J are TRBV11-3 and TRBJ2-1; maybe TRBD2 (5 bases). The CDR3 covers 13 residues. The ends were cut back, 0 bases at V and 10 bases at J, with 10 bases in the middle. Germline loops: CDR1 SGHNT, CDR2 YENEEA.

The chain couples TRBV7-9 to TRBJ1-4; D perhaps matches TRBD1 (5 bases). This CDR3 has 15 amino acids. Looked up from germline, CDR1 is SEHNR and CDR2 is FQNEAQ (reference sequence). V lost 4 bases and J lost 1, with 10 bases in between. CDR3 coding DNA: TGTGCCAGCAGCTCAGGGACGGTAACTAATGAAAAACTGTTTTTT. This encodes CASSSGTVTNEKLFF.

This clonotype was counted between two and nine times. This sequence joins TRBV20-1 and TRBJ1-2; D gene unclear. The V gene's germline CDR1 is DFQATT and CDR2 SNEGSKA (reference sequence). The CDR3 spans 14 residues. CDR3 sequence (DNA): TGCAGATACCCTGCGGGCCTCGGGCCCTATGGCTACACCTTC. This sequence encodes CRYPAGLGPYGYTF.

Note on this clonotype: Compared with germline, one end of the junction differs, possibly owing to a read error. The chain links TRBV6-1 to TRBJ1-1; unclear D gene. The CDR3 is 12 amino acids. From germline, CDR1 is MNHNS and CDR2 SASEGT. This CDR3 is CASAAPNTGAFF. In DNA form, the CDR3 reads TGTGCCAGCGCGGCCCCGAACACTGGAGCTTTCTTT.

The chain has TRBV5-1 and TRBJ2-1; D might be TRBD1 or TRBD2, each matching 5 bases. Trimming cost V 2 bases and J 5 bases, with 11 bases left between them. Germline V gives CDR1 SGHRS, CDR2 YFSETQ. CDR3 length: 14 residues. This CDR3 is CASSLMGRDNEQFF. The CDR3 bases are TGCGCCAGCAGCTTAATGGGACGGGACAATGAGCAGTTCTTC.

The rearrangement links TRBV28 to TRBJ2-2, with 8 nucleotides matching TRBD2. The V segment lost 10 bases and the J segment 3 bases; nucleotides outside the gene matches: 13. The CDR3 consists of 16 residues. Germline V lookup: CDR1 MDHEN, CDR2 SYDVKM. Written as DNA, the CDR3 is TGTGCCACCAACCACCCCCGGGGGGGATACACCGGGGAGCTGTTTTTT. This encodes CATNHPRGGYTGELFF.

V is TRBV30 and J is TRBJ2-2; TRBD1 matches 9 bases. This CDR3 spans 15 amino acids. Germline trimming cut 2 bases from V and 7 bases from J; bases unmatched to any gene: 8. CDR1 and CDR2 (germline): GTSNPN, SVGIG (reference sequence). CDR3 region: CAWSPMGQGIGELFF. The CDR3 DNA is TGTGCCTGGAGTCCAATGGGACAGGGTATCGGGGAGCTGTTTTTT.

This clonotype was seen ten or more times. This sequence joins TRBV28 and TRBJ2-3; D is possibly TRBD2 (6 bases). This CDR3 spans 18 amino acids. In germline, CDR1 is MDHEN, CDR2 SYDVKM. The germline V and J ends were trimmed by 6 bases and 1 base, with 23 bases remaining between them. The CDR3 spells CASRARGVAAWGTDTQYF. CDR3 DNA: TGTGCCAGCAGAGCCCGTGGGGTAGCGGCCTGGGGCACAGATACGCAGTATTTT.

This clonotype was found a few times. V is TRBV5-6 and J is TRBJ2-3; 9 bases are a match to TRBD1. Germline CDR1 and CDR2: SGHDT and YYEEEE. The CDR3 contains 16 residues. After removal of 1 base from V and 5 bases from J, the junction contained 8 bases not matched to a gene. The CDR3 loop reads CASSLSGTGSGDTQYF. CDR3 coding DNA: TGTGCCAGCAGCTTGAGTGGGACAGGGAGTGGAGATACGCAGTATTTT.

This clonotype was recorded at least ten times. V and J are TRBV5-6 and TRBJ2-1; TRBD1 is a possible D gene (5 bases). Trimming removed 4 bases at V and 5 bases at J, with 10 bases between. CDR1 and CDR2 (germline): SGHDT, YYEEEE. CDR3 size: 13 residues. The CDR3 here is CASSVDSHNEQFF. CDR3 in DNA: TGTGCCAGCAGCGTCGACAGCCACAATGAGCAGTTCTTC.

This clonotype came up many times. The chain has TRBV5-5 and TRBJ2-4; the D is unclear. The germline CDR1 and CDR2 sequences are SGHKS and YYEKEE (reference sequence). V was cut by 5 bases and J by 0 bases, with 9 bases left in between. This CDR3 contains 14 residues. The CDR3 DNA follows: TGTGCCAGCAGTTTAGATCTAGCCAAAAACATTCAGTACTTC. Encoded protein: CASSLDLAKNIQYF.

This chain uses TRBV19 with TRBJ1-1; tentative D call: TRBD1 (5 bases). This CDR3 region has 17 residues. Germline V lookup: CDR1 LNHDA, CDR2 SQIVND (reference sequence). Trimming took 0 bases from V and 0 from J, leaving 14 bases between them. For the CDR3, the DNA is TGTGCCAGTAGTATAGACGGGGGTCGAATAGTGAACACTGAAGCTTTCTTT. Translated: CASSIDGGRIVNTEAFF.

This clonotype was seen repeatedly, ten times or more. The chain is built from TRBV11-2 and TRBJ2-5; D uncertain. The germline gives CDR1 SGHAT, CDR2 FQNNGV. V lost 1 base and J 5 bases, leaving 11 bases between the germline ends. The CDR3 sequence is 14 residues long. CDR3 loop: CASSLVPLEETQYF. In DNA, the CDR3 is TGTGCCAGCAGCTTAGTACCCCTCGAGGAGACCCAGTACTTC.

This clonotype was counted ten times or more. The genes are TRBV7-3 and TRBJ2-7; TRBD2 agrees at 8 bases. V was clipped by 5 bases and J by 6 bases; unmatched bases: 15. CDR3 length: 16 residues. CDR1 is SGHTA and CDR2 is FQGTGA in the germline V gene. CDR3 residues: CASSREGVAGLGEQYF. CDR3 nucleotide sequence: TGTGCCAGCAGCCGGGAGGGGGTAGCTGGTCTCGGCGAGCAGTACTTC. The full variable domain, its missing parts supplied by reference TRBV7-3 and TRBJ2-7, is GAGVSQTPSNKVTEKGKYVELRCDPISGHTALYWYRQSLGQGPEFLIYFQGTGAADDSGLPNDRFFAVRPEGSVSTLKIQRTERGDSAVYLCASSREGVAGLGEQYFGPGTRLTVT.

This clonotype was picked up a small number of times. CDR3 amino acids: CASSPLGDGVYEQYF. Written as DNA, the CDR3 is TGTGCCAGCTCACCATTAGGGGACGGAGTCTACGAGCAGTACTTC. The chain has TRBV18 and TRBJ2-7; D is possibly TRBD1 or TRBD2 (5 bases each). Germline V gene lookup returns CDR1 KGHSH and CDR2 LQKENI. Trimming cost V 2 bases and J 3 bases, with 14 bases left between them. The CDR3 loop spans 15 amino acids.

This clonotype was seen a handful of times. V and J are TRBV11-2 and TRBJ2-2; 7 nucleotides line up with TRBD2. Looked up from germline, CDR1 is SGHAT and CDR2 is FQNNGV. Trimming at V came to 5 bases and at J to 4 bases, leaving 13 bases not matched to a gene. The CDR3 runs 17 residues. The CDR3 loop reads CASSRGIGGSGTGELFF. In DNA form, the CDR3 reads TGTGCCAGCAGCCGGGGCATCGGCGGGAGTGGCACCGGGGAGCTGTTTTTT.

This clonotype was seen more than once but under ten times. The J gene is TRBJ2-5, the V gene TRBV28, with D possibly being TRBD2 (5 bases). CDR3 length: 13 residues. Looked up from germline, CDR1 is MDHEN and CDR2 is SYDVKM. Trimming shortened V by 6 bases and J by 0 bases, and 8 bases separated the two germline ends. The CDR3: CASSRSDQETQYF. The CDR3 region has the DNA TGTGCCAGCAGCCGTAGCGACCAAGAGACCCAGTACTTC.

Note on this clonotype: A clone one base away is much larger, so this may be a read error. The chain carries TRBV9 and TRBJ2-1; D uncertain. The CDR3 runs to 12 residues. Germline assignment: CDR1 SGDLS and CDR2 YYNGEE. CDR3 DNA: TGTGCCAGCGGCGTAGTGGGCAGGCAGCAGTTCTTC. Its translation is CASGVVGRQQFF.

CDR3 protein: CASSPSRNTIYF. The DNA for the CDR3 is TGTGCCAGCAGCCCTTCCCGAAACACCATATATTTT. This rearrangement joins TRBV28 to TRBJ1-3, with D hard to call. Trimming took off 6 bases at V and 5 bases at J, with 8 bases between the two ends. This CDR3 has 12 residues. Germline V gene data show CDR1 as MDHEN and CDR2 as SYDVKM.

This clonotype was detected ten times or more. The rearrangement links TRBV20-1 to TRBJ2-1; 11 bases match TRBD1. Per germline, CDR1 DFQATT and CDR2 SNEGSKA (reference sequence). The CDR3 consists of 18 residues. V shed 3 bases, J shed 4 bases, and the junction held 14 bases outside the gene matches. Written as DNA, the CDR3 is TGCAGTGCTAGGCGGGGGACAGGGGGGACCGGAGAATACAATGAGCAGTTCTTC. Translated, it gives CSARRGTGGTGEYNEQFF.

The chain employs TRBV18 and TRBJ2-1; tentative D call: TRBD2 (5 bases). Per germline, CDR1 KGHSH and CDR2 LQKENI. The CDR3 covers 13 residues. The V end lost 3 bases, the J end lost 5 bases, and 8 bases lay between the germline ends. The CDR3 spells CASSPGVNNEQFF. CDR3 DNA: TGTGCCAGCTCACCCGGGGTCAACAATGAGCAGTTCTTC.